The next 2 T cell receptor beta chains were all read from a single sample in a study of blood T cell repertoires in COVID-19. The repertoire was sequenced with immunoSEQ multiplex PCR; TCRdb's copy has only in-frame clones and lacks some. The sample yields about 180,000 clones, approximately 83% seen once. The sequenced sample was peripheral blood. These receptors came from a middle-aged man with active or convalescent COVID-19.

This clone was counted once. The chain uses TRBV25-1 and TRBJ1-2, with 9 bases aligning to TRBD1. The CDR3 length is 16 residues. V trimming: 3 bases; J trimming: 6 bases; junction bases outside the gene matches: 11. The germline gives CDR1 MGHDK, CDR2 SYGVNS. The CDR3 spells CASSDYVRDRDNGYTF. The CDR3 DNA is TGTGCCAGCAGTGACTACGTCCGGGACAGGGATAATGGCTACACCTTC.

The chain employs TRBV6-5 and TRBJ1-2; D unclear. This CDR3 is 15 amino acids long. The germline gives CDR1 MNHEY, CDR2 SVGAGI. Trimming took 0 bases from V and 5 from J, leaving 13 bases between them. The CDR3, as DNA: TGTGCCAGCAGTTACTCGAGGGCAGAAAGTTATGGCTACACCTTC. It codes for CASSYSRAESYGYTF.